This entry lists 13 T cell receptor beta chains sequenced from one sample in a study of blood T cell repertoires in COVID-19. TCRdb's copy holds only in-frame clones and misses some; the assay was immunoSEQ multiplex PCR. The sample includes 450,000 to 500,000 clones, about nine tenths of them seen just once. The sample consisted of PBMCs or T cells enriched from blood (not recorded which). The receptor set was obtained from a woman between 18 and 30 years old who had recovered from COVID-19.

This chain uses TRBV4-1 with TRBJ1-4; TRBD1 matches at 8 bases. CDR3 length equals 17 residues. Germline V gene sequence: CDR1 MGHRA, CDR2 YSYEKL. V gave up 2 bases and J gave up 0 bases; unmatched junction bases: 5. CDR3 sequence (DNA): TGCGCCAGCAGCCAACGTAGGACAGGGTCAACTAATGAAAAACTGTTTTTT. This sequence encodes CASSQRRTGSTNEKLFF.

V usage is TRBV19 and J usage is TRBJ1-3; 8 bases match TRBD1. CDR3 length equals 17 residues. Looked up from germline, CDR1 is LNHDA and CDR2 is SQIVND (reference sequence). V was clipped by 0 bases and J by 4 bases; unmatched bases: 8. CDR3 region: CASSIDYWTGTGNTIYF. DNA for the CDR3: TGTGCCAGTAGTATAGATTACTGGACAGGGACAGGAAACACCATATATTTT.

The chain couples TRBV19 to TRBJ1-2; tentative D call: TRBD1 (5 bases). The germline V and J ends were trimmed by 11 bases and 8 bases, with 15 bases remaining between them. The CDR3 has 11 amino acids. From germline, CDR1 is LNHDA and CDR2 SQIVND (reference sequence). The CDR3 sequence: CAGLTGDGYTF. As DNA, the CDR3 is TGTGCCGGTTTAACGGGGGACGGCTACACCTTC.

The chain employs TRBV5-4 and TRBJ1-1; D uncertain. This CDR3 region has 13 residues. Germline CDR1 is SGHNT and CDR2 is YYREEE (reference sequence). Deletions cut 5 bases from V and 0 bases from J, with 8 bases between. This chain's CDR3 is CASRLGLNTEAFF. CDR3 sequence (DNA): TGTGCCAGCAGGCTGGGCCTGAACACTGAAGCTTTCTTT.

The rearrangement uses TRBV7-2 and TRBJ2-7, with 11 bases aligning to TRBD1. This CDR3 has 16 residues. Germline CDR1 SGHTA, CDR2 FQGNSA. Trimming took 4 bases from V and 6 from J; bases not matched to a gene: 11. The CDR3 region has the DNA TGTGCCAGCAGCTCCCGGTGGGGGACAGGGGGGTTCGAGCAGTACTTC. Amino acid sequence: CASSSRWGTGGFEQYF.

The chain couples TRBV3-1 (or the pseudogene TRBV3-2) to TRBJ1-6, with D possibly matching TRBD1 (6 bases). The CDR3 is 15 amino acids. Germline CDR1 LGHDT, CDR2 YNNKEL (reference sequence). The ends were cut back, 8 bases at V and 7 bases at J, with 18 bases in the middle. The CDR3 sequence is CASAPSRGRNSPLHF. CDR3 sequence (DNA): TGTGCCAGCGCCCCCTCGCGGGGGCGCAATTCACCCCTCCACTTT.

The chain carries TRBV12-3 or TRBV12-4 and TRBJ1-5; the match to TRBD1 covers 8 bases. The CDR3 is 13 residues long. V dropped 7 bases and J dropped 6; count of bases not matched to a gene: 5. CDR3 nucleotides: TGTGCCAGCAAAACAGGGGGTGGTCAGCCCCAGCATTTT. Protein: CASKTGGGQPQHF.

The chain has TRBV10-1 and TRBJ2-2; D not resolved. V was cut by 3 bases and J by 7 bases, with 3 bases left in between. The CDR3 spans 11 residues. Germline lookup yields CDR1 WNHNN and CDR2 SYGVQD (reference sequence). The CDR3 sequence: CASSDSGELFF. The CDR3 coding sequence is TGCGCCAGCAGTGATAGCGGGGAGCTGTTTTTT.

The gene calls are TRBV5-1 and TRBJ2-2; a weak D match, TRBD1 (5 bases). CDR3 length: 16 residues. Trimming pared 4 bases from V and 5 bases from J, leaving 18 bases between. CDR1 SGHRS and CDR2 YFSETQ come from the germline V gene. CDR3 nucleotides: TGCGCCAGCAGCGATAGGACACCTACAGGAACCGGGGAGCTGTTTTTT. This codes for CASSDRTPTGTGELFF.

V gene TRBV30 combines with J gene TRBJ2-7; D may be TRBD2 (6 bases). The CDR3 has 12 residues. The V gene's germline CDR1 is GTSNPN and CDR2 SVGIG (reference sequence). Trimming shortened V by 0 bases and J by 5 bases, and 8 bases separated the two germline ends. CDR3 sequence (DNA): TGTGCCTGGAGTGTACGGAGGGACGAGCAGTACTTC. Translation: CAWSVRRDEQYF.

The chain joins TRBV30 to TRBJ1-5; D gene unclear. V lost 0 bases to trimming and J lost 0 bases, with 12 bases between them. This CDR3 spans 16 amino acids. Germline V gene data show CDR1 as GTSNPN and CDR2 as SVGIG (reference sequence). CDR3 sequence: CAWSVPWEYSNQPQHF. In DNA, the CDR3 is TGTGCCTGGAGTGTCCCCTGGGAGTATAGCAATCAGCCCCAGCATTTT. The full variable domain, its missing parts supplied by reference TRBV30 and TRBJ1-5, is SQTIHQWPATLVQPVGSPLSLECTVEGTSNPNLYWYRQAAGRGLQLLFYSVGIGQISSEVPQNLSASRPQDRQFILSSKKLLLSDSGFYLCAWSVPWEYSNQPQHFGDGTRLSIL.

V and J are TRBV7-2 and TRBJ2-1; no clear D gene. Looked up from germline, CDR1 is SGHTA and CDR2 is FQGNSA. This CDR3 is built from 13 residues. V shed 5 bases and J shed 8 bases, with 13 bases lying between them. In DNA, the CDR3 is TGTGCCAGCAGCCCCCATCCCGGAGATGAGCAGTTCTTC. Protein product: CASSPHPGDEQFF. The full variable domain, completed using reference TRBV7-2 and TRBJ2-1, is GAGVSQSPSNKVTEKGKDVELRCDPISGHTALYWYRQSLGQGLEFLIYFQGNSAPDKSGLPSDRFSAERTGGSVSTLTIQRTQQEDSAVYLCASSPHPGDEQFFGPGTRLTVL.

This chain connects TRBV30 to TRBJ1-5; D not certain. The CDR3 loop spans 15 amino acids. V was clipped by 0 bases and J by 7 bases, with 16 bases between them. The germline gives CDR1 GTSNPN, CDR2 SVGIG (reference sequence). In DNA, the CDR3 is TGTGCCTGGAGTGTATCCGGGAGGTTCGGGCAGCCCCAGCATTTT. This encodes CAWSVSGRFGQPQHF.